This TCR beta chain derives from a study of cytomegalovirus exposure and HLA in healthy donors. PCR used 60 Vbeta primers and 13 Jbeta primers. Profiling relied on immunoSEQ multiplex PCR, and the TCRdb table lists in-frame clones only, not all of them. The sample contains approximately 150,000 clones, approximately 83% of which appear only once. V lost 6 bases to trimming and J lost 5 bases; unmatched junction nucleotides: 11. The V gene's germline CDR1 is LNHDA and CDR2 SQIVND (reference sequence). This CDR3 has 17 amino acids. This sequence was found in a male donor in good health and CMV-seronegative. The chain recombines TRBV19 with TRBJ1-4; the match to TRBD1 covers 11 bases. The specimen sequenced was PBMCs. This chain's CDR3 is CASRGQGVSPENEKLFF. CDR3 sequence (DNA): TGTGCCAGTAGGGGACAGGGGGTCTCCCCTGAAAATGAAAAACTGTTTTTT.